This T cell receptor beta chain is from a study of early T cells in non-severe SARS-CoV-2 infection (dated by TCRdb to the early 2020s). Turning to the overall study: Because TCR sequencing relied on bulk RNA taken from unsorted whole blood, pairing of alpha and beta chains was not possible.

Deletion took 1 base off V and 3 bases off J, with a span of 7 bases between the germline ends. The germline V gene (reference sequence) yields SEHNR for CDR1 and FQNEAQ for CDR2. Reading from cysteine to phenylalanine, the CDR3 counts 13 amino acids. The DNA shown is the 39-base CDR3, in frame from base 1. The method was 5' RACE. The sample was run on a NextSeq 500. Unique molecular identifiers were attached to individual cDNA molecules in the TCR library protocol so that sequencing error and PCR bias could be corrected. Both TCR alpha and beta chains were sequenced, and tight co-correlation was observed between alpha and beta sequence abundances in each sample. On the authors' methods: Decombinator V4 was used to annotate the V gene, J gene and CDR3 of the TCR sequences. TCRs were defined as expanded if a significant change between any two time points was detected under a Poisson model with p below 0.0001. TCR abundances were normalised to the total number of TCRs sequenced per sample and were expressed as counts per million. MAIT TCRs were defined by TRAV1-2 paired with TRAJ12, TRAJ20 or TRAJ33, and iNKT TCRs by TRAV10 paired with TRAJ18. VDJdb, accessed 1 November 2021, was searched for CMV, EBV and SARS-CoV-2 annotated TCRs, with TCRs annotated for multiple antigens excluded. TCRdb reran the public reads through fastp at Q25 and MiXCR, keeping productive beta chains. All rows with the same CDR3 protein become a single entry with the most common DNA and genes. TCRdb's processing, not the authors' own work, is the source of the V and J calls. In this sample the table shows about 64,000 distinct CDR3 sequences, around 20% of which occur a single time. More than 15% of the sample is held by the ten biggest clonotypes.

General findings and caveats noted by the study authors: Matching against VDJdb was skewed toward anti-spike CD8 responses, likely underestimated virus-specific expansions, and missed private and CD4 specificities.

Set within a cohort of healthcare workers in London, UK, this nested case-control study involved weekly PCR testing of nasopharyngeal swabs along with blood sampling. Healthcare workers were recruited between 23 and 31 March 2020, during the week of the UK lockdown, and were followed weekly for up to roughly 15 weeks. As regards this clonotype: Its antigen is not yet known. Base qualities are missing; no much larger clone stands one base away.

The clonotype was recovered from an adult who was a healthcare worker with PCR-confirmed SARS-CoV-2 infection or an uninfected control (not recorded which). The sequences come from whole blood, collected at baseline. The chain joins TRBV7-9 to TRBJ2-7, and the D gene may be TRBD1, 5 bases matching. The CDR3 protein is CASSLETDYEQYF. The base sequence is TGTGCCAGCAGCTTAGAGACAGACTACGAGCAGTACTTC.